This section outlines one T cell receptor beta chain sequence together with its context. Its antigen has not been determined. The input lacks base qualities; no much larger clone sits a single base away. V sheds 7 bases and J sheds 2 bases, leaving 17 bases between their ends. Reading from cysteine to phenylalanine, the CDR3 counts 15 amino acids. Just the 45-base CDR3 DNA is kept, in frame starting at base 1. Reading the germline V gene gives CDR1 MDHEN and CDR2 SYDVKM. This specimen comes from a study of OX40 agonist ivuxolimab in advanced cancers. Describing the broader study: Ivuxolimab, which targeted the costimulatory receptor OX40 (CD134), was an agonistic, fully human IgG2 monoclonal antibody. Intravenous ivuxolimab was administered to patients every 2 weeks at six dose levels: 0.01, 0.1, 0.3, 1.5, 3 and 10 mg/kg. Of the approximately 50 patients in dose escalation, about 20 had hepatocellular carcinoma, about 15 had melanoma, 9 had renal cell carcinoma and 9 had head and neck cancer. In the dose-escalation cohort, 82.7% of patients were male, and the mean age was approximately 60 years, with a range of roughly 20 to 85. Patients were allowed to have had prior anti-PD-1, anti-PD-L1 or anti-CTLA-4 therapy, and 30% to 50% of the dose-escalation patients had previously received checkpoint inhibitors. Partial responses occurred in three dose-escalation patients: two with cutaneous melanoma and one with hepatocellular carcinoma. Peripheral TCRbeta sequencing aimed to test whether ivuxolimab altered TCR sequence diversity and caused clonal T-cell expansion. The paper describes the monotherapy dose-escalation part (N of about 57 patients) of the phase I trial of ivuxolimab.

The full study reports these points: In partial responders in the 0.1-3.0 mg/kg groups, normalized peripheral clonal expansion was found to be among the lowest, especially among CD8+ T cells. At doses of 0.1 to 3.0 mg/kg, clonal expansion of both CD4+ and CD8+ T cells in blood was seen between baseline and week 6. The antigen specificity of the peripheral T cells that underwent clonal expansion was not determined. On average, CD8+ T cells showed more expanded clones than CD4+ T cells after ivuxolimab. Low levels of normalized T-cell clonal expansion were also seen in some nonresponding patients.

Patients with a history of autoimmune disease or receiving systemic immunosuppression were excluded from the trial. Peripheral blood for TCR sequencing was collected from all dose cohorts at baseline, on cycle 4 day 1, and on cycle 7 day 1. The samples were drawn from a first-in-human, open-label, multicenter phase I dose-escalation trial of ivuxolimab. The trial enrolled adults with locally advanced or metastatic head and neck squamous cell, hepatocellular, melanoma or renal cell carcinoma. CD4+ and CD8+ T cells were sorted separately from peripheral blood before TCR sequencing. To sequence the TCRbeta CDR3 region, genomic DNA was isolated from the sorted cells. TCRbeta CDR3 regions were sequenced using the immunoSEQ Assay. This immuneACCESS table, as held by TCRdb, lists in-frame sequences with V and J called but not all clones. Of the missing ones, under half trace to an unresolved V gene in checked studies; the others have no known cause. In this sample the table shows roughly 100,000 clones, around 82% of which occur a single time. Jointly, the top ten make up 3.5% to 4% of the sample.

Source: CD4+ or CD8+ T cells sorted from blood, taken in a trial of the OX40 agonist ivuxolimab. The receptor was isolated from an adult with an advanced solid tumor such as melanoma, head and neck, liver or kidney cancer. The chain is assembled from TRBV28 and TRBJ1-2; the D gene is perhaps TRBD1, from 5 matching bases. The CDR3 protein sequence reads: CASIAGGGVNYGYTF. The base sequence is TGTGCCAGCATTGCGGGGGGTGGGGTGAACTATGGCTACACCTTC.